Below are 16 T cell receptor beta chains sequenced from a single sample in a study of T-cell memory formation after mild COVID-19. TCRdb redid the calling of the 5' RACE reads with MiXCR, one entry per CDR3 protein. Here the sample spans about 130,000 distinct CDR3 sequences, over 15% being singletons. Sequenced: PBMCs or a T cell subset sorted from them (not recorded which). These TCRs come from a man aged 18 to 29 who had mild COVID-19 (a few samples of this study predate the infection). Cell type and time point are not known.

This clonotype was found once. The CDR3 sequence: CSAVGRLIWNEQFF. CDR3 DNA sequence: TGCAGTGCTGTGGGACGACTCATCTGGAATGAGCAGTTCTTC. The rearrangement links TRBV20-1 to TRBJ2-1; D might be TRBD1 or TRBD2, each matching 5 bases. This CDR3 spans 14 amino acids. CDR1 is DFQATT, CDR2 SNEGSKA, per germline (reference sequence). Trimming took off 5 bases at V and 7 bases at J, with 18 bases between the two ends.

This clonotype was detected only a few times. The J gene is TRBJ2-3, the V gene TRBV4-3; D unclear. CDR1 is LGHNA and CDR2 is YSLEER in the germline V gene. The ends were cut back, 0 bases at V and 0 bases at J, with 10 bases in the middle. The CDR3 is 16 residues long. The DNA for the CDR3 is TGCGCCAGCAGCCAAGACGTGACCCCTAGCACAGATACGCAGTATTTT. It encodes CASSQDVTPSTDTQYF.

CDR3 sequence (DNA): TGTGCCATCAGGCAGACTCTCCACGGGGAGCTGTTTTTT. Translation gives CAIRQTLHGELFF. This sequence joins TRBV10-3 and TRBJ2-2; D unclear. Germline V gene lookup returns CDR1 ENHRY and CDR2 SYGVKD. The V end lost 6 bases, the J end lost 7 bases, and 12 bases lay between the germline ends. The CDR3 extends over 13 amino acids.

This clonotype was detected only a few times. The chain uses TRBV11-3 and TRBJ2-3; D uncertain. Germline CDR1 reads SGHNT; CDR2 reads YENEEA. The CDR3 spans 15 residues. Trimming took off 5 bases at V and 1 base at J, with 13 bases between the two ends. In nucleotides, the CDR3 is TGTGCCAGCAGCAAAACACTCGGACGCACAGATACGCAGTATTTT. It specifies CASSKTLGRTDTQYF.

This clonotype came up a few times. CDR3 residues: CASSTYAGESQETQYF. The DNA for the CDR3 is TGTGCCAGCAGCACTTATGCGGGGGAGTCGCAAGAGACCCAGTACTTC. V is TRBV6-2 or TRBV6-3 and J is TRBJ2-5, with 7 bases identical to TRBD2. The germline gives CDR1 MNHEY, CDR2 SVGEGT. The CDR3 has 16 amino acids. With V trimmed by 6 bases and J by 2 bases, 12 bases remained unmatched.

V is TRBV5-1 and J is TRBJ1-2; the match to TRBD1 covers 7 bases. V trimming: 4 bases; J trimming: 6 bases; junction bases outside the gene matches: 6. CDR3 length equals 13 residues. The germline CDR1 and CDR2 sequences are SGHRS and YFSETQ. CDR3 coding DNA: TGCGCCAGCAGCCCGACAGGGCAAGATGGCTACACCTTC. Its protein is CASSPTGQDGYTF.

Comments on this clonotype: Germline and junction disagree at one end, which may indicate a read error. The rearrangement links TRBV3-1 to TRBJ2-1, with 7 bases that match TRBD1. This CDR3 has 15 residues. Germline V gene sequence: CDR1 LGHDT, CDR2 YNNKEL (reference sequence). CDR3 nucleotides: TGTGCCAGCAGTCAAGACTACCGGGACAGCCCCTCTCCGTTCTTC. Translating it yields CASSQDYRDSPSPFF.

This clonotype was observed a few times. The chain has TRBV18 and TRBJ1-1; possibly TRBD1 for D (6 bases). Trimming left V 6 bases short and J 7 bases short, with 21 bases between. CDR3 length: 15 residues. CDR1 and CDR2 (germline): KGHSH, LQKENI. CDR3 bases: TGTGCCAGCTCCCCAGGGGAGACTAAGGGCGGTGAAGCTTTCTTT. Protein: CASSPGETKGGEAFF.

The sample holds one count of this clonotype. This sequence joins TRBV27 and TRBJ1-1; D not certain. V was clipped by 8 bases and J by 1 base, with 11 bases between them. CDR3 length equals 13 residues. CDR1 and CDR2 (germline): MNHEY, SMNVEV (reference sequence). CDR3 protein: CASAGRTNTEAFF. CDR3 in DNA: TGTGCCAGCGCCGGAAGGACGAACACTGAAGCTTTCTTT.

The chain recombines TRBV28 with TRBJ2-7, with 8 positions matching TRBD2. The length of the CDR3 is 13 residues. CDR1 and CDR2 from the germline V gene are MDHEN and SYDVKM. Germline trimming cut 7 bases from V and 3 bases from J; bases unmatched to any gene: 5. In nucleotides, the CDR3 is TGTGCCAGCACCCCGGGAGGGAACTACGAGCAGTACGTC. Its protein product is CASTPGGNYEQYV.

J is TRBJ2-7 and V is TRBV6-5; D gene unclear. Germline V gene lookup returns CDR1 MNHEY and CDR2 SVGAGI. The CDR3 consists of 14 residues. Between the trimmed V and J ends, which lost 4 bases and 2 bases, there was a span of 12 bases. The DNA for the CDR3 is TGTGCCAGCAGTTCGGCAGGAACCCCCTACGAGCAGTACGTC. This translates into CASSSAGTPYEQYV.

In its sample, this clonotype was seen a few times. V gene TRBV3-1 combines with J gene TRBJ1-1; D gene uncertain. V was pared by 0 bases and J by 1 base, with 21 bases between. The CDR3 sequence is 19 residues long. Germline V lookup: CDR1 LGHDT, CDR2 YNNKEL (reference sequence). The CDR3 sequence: CASSQELGSWLISNTEAFF. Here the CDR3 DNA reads TGTGCCAGCAGCCAAGAGCTGGGCAGTTGGCTTATCTCGAACACTGAAGCTTTCTTT.

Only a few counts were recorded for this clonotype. CDR3 in amino acids: CASSLGDRGRADTQYF. The DNA of the CDR3 is TGCGCCAGCAGCTTGGGAGACAGGGGTCGGGCAGATACGCAGTATTTT. The chain couples TRBV5-1 to TRBJ2-3; 8 bases are shared with TRBD1. With 0 bases clipped from V and 4 bases from J, the junction kept 7 bases outside the gene matches. Germline V CDR1 and CDR2: SGHRS, YFSETQ. The CDR3 has 16 residues.

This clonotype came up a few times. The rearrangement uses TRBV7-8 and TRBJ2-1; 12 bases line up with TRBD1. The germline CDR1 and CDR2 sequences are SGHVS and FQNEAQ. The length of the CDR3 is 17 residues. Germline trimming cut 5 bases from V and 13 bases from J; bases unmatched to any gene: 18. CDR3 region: CASSPGPGTGGGLEQFF. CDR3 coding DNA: TGTGCCAGCAGCCCAGGACCCGGGACAGGGGGCGGACTTGAACAGTTCTTC.

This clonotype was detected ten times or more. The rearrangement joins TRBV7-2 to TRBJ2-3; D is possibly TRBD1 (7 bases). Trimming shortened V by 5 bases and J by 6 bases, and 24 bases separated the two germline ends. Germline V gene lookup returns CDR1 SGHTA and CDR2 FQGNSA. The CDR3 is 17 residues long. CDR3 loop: CASSRQKGRGARDTQYF. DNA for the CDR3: TGTGCCAGCAGCCGACAAAAGGGCAGGGGGGCTAGGGATACGCAGTATTTT.

In DNA, the CDR3 is TGTGCCAGCAGCCCCGGATCCGGGGAAGAGACCCAGTACTTC. Translation gives CASSPGSGEETQYF. V is TRBV7-2 and J is TRBJ2-5, with D tentatively TRBD2 (5 bases). The CDR3 sequence is 14 residues long. Germline V CDR1 and CDR2: SGHTA, FQGNSA. The V and J ends lost 5 bases and 3 bases respectively, with 13 bases between them.